Each of the 4 T cell receptor beta chains below was sequenced from the same sample in a study of blood T cell repertoires in COVID-19. Measured with immunoSEQ multiplex PCR; TCRdb has only the in-frame clones, and not every one. The table includes 75,000 to 95,000 clones, about 83% detected once. Sequencing input: peripheral blood. These receptors came from a woman aged 55-70 years with COVID-19, enrolled during active disease.

V and J are TRBV9 and TRBJ2-7; D may be TRBD1 (6 bases). Trimming stripped 1 base from V and 1 base from J, with 9 bases between. The CDR3 runs 14 residues. CDR1 SGDLS and CDR2 YYNGEE come from the germline V gene. The CDR3 coding sequence is TGTGCCAGCAGCGTACGGGACAAGTCCTACGAGCAGTACTTC. It specifies CASSVRDKSYEQYF.

The rearrangement joins TRBV21-1 to TRBJ2-1; no check of the table's D call, TRBD2, against the DNA was made. TRBV21-1 is classified as a pseudogene. This CDR3 is 16 amino acids long. The CDR3 region has the DNA TGTGCCAGCAGCACACAACTAGCGGGGTCTCCCCTTGAGCAGTTCTTC. It translates to CASSTQLAGSPLEQFF.

V gene TRBV5-1 combines with J gene TRBJ2-3; no clear D gene. The CDR3 has 11 amino acids. Germline V gene data show CDR1 as SGHRS and CDR2 as YFSETQ. Trimming pared 4 bases from V and 4 bases from J, leaving 4 bases between. CDR3: CASSLADTQYF. In nucleotides, the CDR3 is TGCGCCAGCAGCCTAGCAGATACGCAGTATTTT.

The chain recombines TRBV11-2 with TRBJ2-3; 12 bases align to TRBD2. The ends lost 3 bases at V and 4 bases at J; junction bases unmatched: 8. The V gene's germline CDR1 is SGHAT and CDR2 FQNNGV. The CDR3 runs to 17 residues. CDR3 sequence (DNA): TGTGCCAGCAGCTTGGCCCTACTAGCGGGGGGAGCAGATACGCAGTATTTT. This encodes CASSLALLAGGADTQYF. Variable domain in full (rest from reference TRBV11-2 and TRBJ2-3): EAGVAQSPRYKIIEKRQSVAFWCNPISGHATLYWYQQILGQGPKLLIQFQNNGVVDDSQLPKDRFSAERLKGVDSTLKIQPAKLEDSAVYLCASSLALLAGGADTQYFGPGTRLTVL.